Below are 10 T cell receptor beta chains sequenced from a single sample in a study. TCRdb passed the RT-PCR reads through MiXCR, listing each CDR3 protein once. The sample lists 550,000 to 750,000 distinct CDR3 sequences, 12% to 15% occurring once. The sequencing input was memory CD4+ T cells from blood. Receptor source: a female donor in good health, serving as a healthy control.

This chain joins TRBV7-3 and TRBJ2-3; D not resolved. The CDR3 loop spans 14 amino acids. CDR1 is SGHTA and CDR2 is FQGTGA in the germline V gene. Between the trimmed V and J ends, which lost 3 bases and 3 bases, there was a span of 10 bases. This CDR3 is CASSFIGRTDTQYF. The CDR3 DNA reads TGTGCCAGCAGCTTTATAGGTCGAACAGATACGCAGTATTTT.

This chain joins TRBV20-1 and TRBJ1-5, with D maybe TRBD1 (6 bases). Between the trimmed V and J ends, which lost 3 bases and 0 bases, there was a span of 12 bases. CDR1 DFQATT and CDR2 SNEGSKA come from the germline V gene (reference sequence). This CDR3 comprises 15 residues. This CDR3 reads CSARGGTHSNQPQHF. In DNA form, the CDR3 reads TGCAGTGCTAGGGGAGGGACACATAGCAATCAGCCCCAGCATTTT.

There are many counts of this clonotype. The chain joins TRBV7-2 to TRBJ2-3; D may be TRBD1 or TRBD2 (5 bases each). Looked up from germline, CDR1 is SGHTA and CDR2 is FQGNSA. The CDR3 spans 14 residues. The germline V and J ends were trimmed by 1 base and 7 bases, with 12 bases remaining between them. CDR3 DNA sequence: TGTGCCAGCAGCTTAGGACGGGACCGGAATACGCAGTATTTT. It is translated as CASSLGRDRNTQYF.

The sample holds many counts of this clonotype. The rearrangement uses TRBV7-6 and TRBJ2-1; 10 bases line up with TRBD2. CDR1 and CDR2 from the germline V gene are SGHVS and FNYEAQ. This CDR3 has 14 amino acids. Trimming removed 3 bases from V and 9 bases from J; junction bases left unmatched: 5. The CDR3 DNA reads TGTGCCAGCAGCTTGGCTAGCGGGAGTGGTGAGCAGTTCTTC. Translated, it gives CASSLASGSGEQFF.

This clonotype has only a few counts. V usage is TRBV2 and J usage is TRBJ2-2; D is perhaps TRBD1 or TRBD2 (6 bases each). Trimming shortened V by 3 bases and J by 7 bases, and 21 bases separated the two germline ends. Germline V gene sequence: CDR1 SNHLY, CDR2 FYNNEI. The CDR3 extends over 17 amino acids. The CDR3 DNA reads TGTGCCAGCAGTGATGGTGGGGGGCGGAAGTTGGTCGGGGAGCTGTTTTTT. It codes for CASSDGGGRKLVGELFF.

A few counts support this clonotype. The chain has TRBV7-3 and TRBJ2-2, with D unclear. In germline, CDR1 is SGHTA, CDR2 FQGTGA. The V and J ends lost 6 bases and 6 bases respectively, with 8 bases between them. CDR3 length: 12 amino acids. For the CDR3, the DNA is TGTGCCAGCAGTAGTGCCGCCGGGGAGCTGTTTTTT. This gives the protein CASSSAAGELFF.

J is TRBJ2-7 and V is TRBV10-3; TRBD2 aligns across 8 bases. The length of the CDR3 is 15 residues. The germline gives CDR1 ENHRY, CDR2 SYGVKD. J was trimmed by 4 bases and V by 0 bases; bases with no gene match: 5. Written as DNA, the CDR3 is TGTGCCATCAGTGAGTCCTCTAGCGGGTGGTACGAGCAGTACTTC. This translates into CAISESSSGWYEQYF.

This clonotype was seen more than once but under ten times. The chain uses TRBV20-1 and TRBJ2-1, with unresolved D. The germline CDR1 and CDR2 sequences are DFQATT and SNEGSKA (reference sequence). This CDR3 has 12 residues. Deletions cut 1 base from V and 9 bases from J, with 10 bases between. The CDR3 DNA follows: TGCAGTGCTAGAGGACCTGTCGGTGAGCAGTTCTTC. Protein sequence: CSARGPVGEQFF.

This clonotype was observed a few times. The V call is TRBV5-1, the J call TRBJ2-5, with D possibly being TRBD1 or TRBD2 (5 bases each). The V gene's germline CDR1 is SGHRS and CDR2 YFSETQ. This CDR3 has 14 residues. V was shortened by 4 bases and J by 3 bases, with 13 bases between the two germline ends. CDR3 in amino acids: CASSLGTAKETQYF. CDR3 sequence (DNA): TGCGCCAGCAGCCTAGGGACGGCTAAAGAGACCCAGTACTTC.

This clonotype turned up a few times. Relative to the germline gene, one junction end is altered; a read error may explain this. The chain joins TRBV28 to TRBJ1-6, with unresolved D. Germline CDR1 is MDHEN and CDR2 is SYDVKM. The CDR3 extends over 17 amino acids. CDR3 coding DNA: TGTGCCAGCAGCCGCAGTCCTTGGACGGTCTATGATTCACCCCTCCACTTT. The encoded protein is CASSRSPWTVYDSPLHF.